A single sample is the source of the 8 T cell receptor beta chains below, sequenced in a study of blood T cells in healthy people across ages. Combining a sample-barcoded 5' primer with a J-beta primer mix, a second PCR ran for roughly 6 to 12 cycles. Via MiXCR, TCRdb re-called the 5' RACE reads, giving one row per CDR3 protein. Seen here are under 700,000 distinct CDR3 sequences, around 24% observed once, and the top ten hold 8.7%. The same data also went into a second study, on T cells of mothers and their children.

Sequencing used blood. These receptors originate from a boy aged 5-17 years in good health.

This clonotype was counted a few times. The J gene is TRBJ1-2, the V gene TRBV7-2; a weak D match, TRBD1 (6 bases). The V gene's germline CDR1 is SGHTA and CDR2 FQGNSA. CDR3 length: 12 amino acids. Deletions cut 4 bases from V and 7 bases from J, with 10 bases between. The CDR3 sequence: CASSSGVGGYTF. CDR3 nucleotides: TGTGCCAGCAGCTCAGGGGTGGGTGGCTACACCTTC.

This chain links TRBV5-4 with TRBJ2-1, with D unresolved. Trimming removed 2 bases at V and 5 bases at J, with 8 bases between. The CDR3 length is 13 residues. Per germline, CDR1 SGHNT and CDR2 YYREEE (reference sequence). CDR3 amino acids: CASSFLENNEQFF. The CDR3 DNA is TGTGCCAGCAGCTTCCTAGAAAACAATGAGCAGTTCTTC.

This clonotype was picked up a small number of times. V usage is TRBV5-1 and J usage is TRBJ2-5; maybe TRBD1 (6 bases). This CDR3 has 15 residues. The V end lost 6 bases, the J end lost 5 bases, and 20 bases lay between the germline ends. Germline V gene data show CDR1 as SGHRS and CDR2 as YFSETQ. This CDR3 reads CASKSGALTWETQYF. DNA for the CDR3: TGCGCCAGCAAATCAGGGGCGTTAACGTGGGAGACCCAGTACTTC.

The rearrangement uses TRBV5-5 and TRBJ1-5; TRBD1 matches at 9 bases. There are 15 residues in the CDR3. V lost 2 bases and J lost 4; bases outside the gene matches: 4. The germline V gene encodes CDR1 SGHKS and CDR2 YYEKEE (reference sequence). The CDR3 sequence: CASSFWDRVNQPQHF. The CDR3 DNA reads TGTGCCAGCAGCTTTTGGGACAGGGTAAATCAGCCCCAGCATTTT.

This clonotype appeared once. CDR3 in DNA: TGCGCCAGCAGAGCTACTAGCGGACCCGGAGATACGCAGTATTTT. It is translated as CASRATSGPGDTQYF. V gene TRBV10-2 combines with J gene TRBJ2-3; 8 bases are a match to TRBD2. The V gene's germline CDR1 is WSHSY and CDR2 SAAADI. The CDR3 spans 15 residues. The V and J ends lost 6 bases and 5 bases, in that order; junction bases with no gene match: 10.

The rearrangement uses TRBV29-1 and TRBJ1-4; no clear D gene. Germline lookup yields CDR1 SQVTM and CDR2 ANQGSEA. Trimming left V 0 bases short and J 7 bases short, with 9 bases between. The CDR3 runs to 13 residues. For the CDR3, the DNA is TGCAGCGTTGAAGAGGAAATAGGTGAAAAACTGTTTTTT. This translates into CSVEEEIGEKLFF.

V gene TRBV7-2 combines with J gene TRBJ2-1, with 7 bases matching TRBD2. V shed 1 base, J shed 7 bases, and the junction held 10 bases outside the gene matches. CDR3 length: 16 residues. The germline V gene has CDR1 SGHTA and CDR2 FQGNSA. CDR3 DNA sequence: TGTGCCAGCAGCTTAGTCAGCGCGGGAGTCAGGAATGAGCAGTTCTTC. Residues: CASSLVSAGVRNEQFF.

This clonotype was observed many times. The genes are TRBV15 and TRBJ2-6, with TRBD1 matching over 8 bases. Germline V CDR1 and CDR2: LNHNV, YYDKDF (reference sequence). The CDR3 sequence is 16 residues long. The trim removed 4 bases at V and 0 bases at J, leaving 2 bases unmatched. The CDR3 region has the DNA TGTGCCACCAGCACCGGACAGGGCTCTGGGGCCAACGTCCTGACTTTC. Translated, it gives CATSTGQGSGANVLTF. The entire variable domain, with the rest obtained from reference TRBV15 and TRBJ2-6, is as follows: DAMVIQNPRYQVTQFGKPVTLSCSQTLNHNVMYWYQQKSSQAPKLLFHYYDKDFNNEADTPDNFQSRRPNTSFCFLDIRSPGLGDTAMYLCATSTGQGSGANVLTFGAGSRLTVL.